The source of this T cell receptor (beta chain) is a study of blood T cell repertoires in COVID-19. Study-wide context: Acute and convalescent COVID-19 samples came from the United States, Italy and Spain.

The repertoire was sequenced with immunoSEQ multiplex PCR; TCRdb's copy has only in-frame clones and lacks some. The sample shows some 270,000 clones, 85% of them seen only once. V lost 8 bases, J lost 6 bases, and 8 bases stayed unmatched. The CDR3 is 13 amino acids. CDR1 is MNHEY, CDR2 SVGAGI, per germline. This sequence was found in a woman in her fifties or sixties with acute COVID-19. Sequencing used PBMCs or T cells enriched from blood (not recorded which). This chain links TRBV6-5 with TRBJ1-2; 8 bases align to TRBD1. The DNA of the CDR3 is TGTGCCAGCTGGGCGTCAGGGGGCCATGGCTACACCTTC. It encodes CASWASGGHGYTF.